The rows below give T cell receptor beta chains drawn from one sample of a study of blood T cell repertoires in COVID-19. Measured with immunoSEQ multiplex PCR; TCRdb has only the in-frame clones, and not every one. Among some 200,000 clones listed, roughly 80% were seen once. The sequenced sample was PBMCs or T cells enriched from blood (not recorded which). Receptor source: a woman aged 60-70 years with acute COVID-19. CDR3s include the opening cysteine and the closing phenylalanine or tryptophan. The D gene is left open where the match is weak. Clone size is given for some rows only: seen once, a few or many times, or a class if the clone is expanded.

clone size	V gene	J gene	D gene	CDR3 length	CDR3 DNA	CDR3 protein
few	TRBV11-2	TRBJ2-5	-	15	TGTGCCAGCAGCTTAGGTTTTGCAGGGGGGGAGACCCAGTACTTC	CASSLGFAGGETQYF
-	TRBV7-7	TRBJ2-3	TRBD2	17	TGTGCCAGCAGCCCCAGCGGGGTAGCGGGAGGGCGATATACGCAGTATTTT	CASSPSGVAGGRYTQYF
-	TRBV7-9	TRBJ1-5	-	15	TGTGCCAGCAGCTTAGGAGGCACGGGCAATCAGCCCCAGCATTTT	CASSLGGTGNQPQHF
-	TRBV7-2	TRBJ1-4	TRBD1	15	TGTGCCAGCAGCTTAGGAGGGGGCCTTAATGAAAAACTGTTTTTT	CASSLGGGLNEKLFF
-	TRBV6-5	TRBJ1-1	-	14	TGTGCCAGCAGTCGACCCCGACTCCTCCCTGAAGCTTTCTTT	CASSRPRLLPEAFF
-	TRBV7-9	TRBJ2-7	TRBD2	19	TGTGCCAGCAGCCCCATCCCCCTCCAAGGTGGGAGGGATTCCTACGAGCAGTACTTC	CASSPIPLQGGRDSYEQYF
-	TRBV10-2	TRBJ1-4	TRBD1	14	TGCGCCAGCGGGGGCCGGGACAGAGACGAAAAACTGTTTTTT	CASGGRDRDEKLFF
-	TRBV30	TRBJ1-2	TRBD1	13	TGTGCCTGGACCCAGGGGGCGCGAGGGGGCTACACCTTC	CAWTQGARGGYTF
once	TRBV6-1	TRBJ2-1	-	16	TGTGCCAGCAGTGGCAGGGCCCCTGGTTCCTACAATGAGCAGTTCTTC	CASSGRAPGSYNEQFF
-	TRBV28	TRBJ1-4	-	15	TGTGCCAGCAGCTCACAGAAGGGAGCTAATGAAAAACTGTTTTTT	CASSSQKGANEKLFF
-	TRBV2	TRBJ1-2	TRBD1	14	TGTGCCAGCCGGGACAGGGGGATCCGGAATGGCTACACCTTC	CASRDRGIRNGYTF
once	TRBV5-6	TRBJ1-5	-	16	TGTGCCAGCCTCCTCTGGGGGGATACGAGCAATCAGCCCCAGCATTTT	CASLLWGDTSNQPQHF
-	TRBV21-1	TRBJ1-1	-	15	TGTGCCAGCAGCTTAGAACGCGGGGTGAACACTGAAGCTTTCTTT	CASSLERGVNTEAFF
-	TRBV7-8	TRBJ1-4	TRBD1	20	TGTGCCAGCAGCTATTCCGCCCCTTTCTTTGGGACAGGGGAGGGTGAAAAACTGTTTTTT	CASSYSAPFFGTGEGEKLFF
few	TRBV5-1	TRBJ1-1	TRBD1	15	TGCGCCAGCAGCTTGGCGGCAGGGGGAGGCACTGAAGCTTTCTTT	CASSLAAGGGTEAFF
many	TRBV3-1/TRBV3-2	TRBJ1-1	-	12	TGTGCCAGCAGGGACAGAAACACTGAAGCTTTCTTT	CASRDRNTEAFF
few	TRBV30	TRBJ1-2	-	13	TGTGCCTGGAGTGCGGGGGGGGCCTTGGGCTACACCTTC	CAWSAGGALGYTF
-	TRBV28	TRBJ2-3	TRBD2	16	TGTGCCAGCACCCCCCTATGGGTAGCGGGGGCACAGTGGCGGTATTTT	CASTPLWVAGAQWRYF
-	TRBV9	TRBJ2-1	TRBD1	15	TGTGCCAGCAGCGTAGAGGACAGGGGCCACAATGAGCAGTTCTTC	CASSVEDRGHNEQFF
-	TRBV21-1	TRBJ1-5	-	17	TGTGCCAGCAGCAAAGGACTGCAGGGTAATGGCAATCAGCCCCAGCATTTT	CASSKGLQGNGNQPQHF
-	TRBV7-9	TRBJ1-2	-	13	TGTGCCAGCAGCTTAGAGGAGAACTATGGCTACACCTTC	CASSLEENYGYTF
-	TRBV20-1	TRBJ2-1	TRBD1	16	TGCAGTGCTAGTTCGGGACAGCTAATAAAATACAATGAGCAGTTCTTC	CSASSGQLIKYNEQFF
-	TRBV24-1	TRBJ2-1	-	15	TGTGCCACCAGTGTTAGAAGGGGGAGATACAATGAGCAGTTCTTC	CATSVRRGRYNEQFF
-	TRBV4-3	TRBJ2-1	TRBD2	17	TGCGCCAGCAGCCAAACTAGCGGGGGGAATTCCTACAATGAGCAGTTCTTC	CASSQTSGGNSYNEQFF
-	TRBV5-4	TRBJ2-3	-	13	TGTGCCAGCAGCCGCAGGCCCACAGATACGCAGTATTTT	CASSRRPTDTQYF